This TCR beta chain is drawn from a study of T cell responses to AZD1222 COVID-19 vaccine. V shed 6 bases and J shed 8 bases, with 13 bases lying between them. This CDR3 has 13 amino acids. CDR1 SEHNR and CDR2 FQNEAQ come from the germline V gene (reference sequence). Findings and caveats of the study: At study baseline, merely five or six AZD1222 recipients were seropositive. Mostly white British, mostly female donors; authors suggested clonal diversity may be underestimated. Vaccine-associated CD4 TCRs spanned spike, dominant at 160-218 and 743-854.

Using immunoSEQ multiplex PCR, the repertoire was profiled, and TCRdb retains in-frame clones only, with some absent. This sample yields about 140,000 clones, of which over 80% are seen a single time; 6% to 7.5% belongs to the top ten. Recipients boosted at about 4 weeks or about 12 weeks are pooled. A remark on this clone: Its antigen is as yet unknown.

This receptor was obtained from an adult who received the AZD1222 COVID-19 vaccine. The source material was peripheral blood, sampled 28 days after the second AZD1222 dose. This rearrangement joins TRBV7-9 to TRBJ1-4, with D possibly being TRBD1 (5 bases). The CDR3 DNA reads TGTGCCAGCAGAGGGACGATCCACGAAAAACTGTTTTTT. Amino acid sequence: CASRGTIHEKLFF. The complete variable domain, with remaining parts taken from reference TRBV7-9 and TRBJ1-4, reads DTGVSQNPRHKITKRGQNVTFRCDPISEHNRLYWYRQTLGQGPEFLTYFQNEAQLEKSRLLSDRFSAERPKGSFSTLEIQRTEQGDSAMYLCASRGTIHEKLFFGSGTQLSVL.